This TCR beta chain is drawn from a study of control samples from healthy donors and cancer patients. The CDR3 covers 17 residues. CDR1 is SGHNT, CDR2 YENEEA, per germline. V trimming: 2 bases; J trimming: 4 bases; junction bases outside the gene matches: 9. This table comes from immunoSEQ multiplex PCR, and its TCRdb copy is limited to in-frame clones, with some not included. Of tens of thousands of clones listed, around 95% are singletons. The sequenced sample was blood. This TCR derives from a woman aged 25 to 39 in good health. The V call is TRBV11-3, the J call TRBJ2-1; 9 bases are shared with TRBD2. CDR3 nucleotides: TGTGCCAGCAGCTTACGCGGGAGGGCCCACCCTTACAATGAGCAGTTCTTC. This translates into CASSLRGRAHPYNEQFF. Full variable domain (outside the CDR3, taken from reference TRBV11-3 and TRBJ2-1): EAGVVQSPRYKIIEKKQPVAFWCNPISGHNTLYWYLQNLGQGPELLIRYENEEAVDDSQLPKDRFSAERLKGVDSTLKIQPAELGDSAVYLCASSLRGRAHPYNEQFFGPGTRLTVL.